This paragraph reports one T cell receptor beta chain. Its antigen has not been determined. No base quality values were provided; no much bigger clone lies one nucleotide off. Receptor amplification or capture employed the immunoSEQ multiplex PCR assay. For the original study's pipeline: A statistical classification framework was built for diagnosing cytomegalovirus status from the catalog of TCR beta chain sequences. TCRdb provides this immuneACCESS table in a form limited to in-frame rearrangements. Some clones are lacking; in checked studies, under half of them reflect an unresolved V gene, and why the rest are absent is not known. That table furnishes V, J and clone size, whereas the DNA furnished D and trimming. The sample contains 150,000 to 200,000 clones, roughly 84% of them found a single time. Clones ranked in the top ten supply less than 9% of the sample. The cysteine opens and the phenylalanine closes a CDR3 of 16 amino acids. Only the CDR3 region is kept as DNA, spanning 48 bases read in frame from base 1. V and J are trimmed by 3 bases and 7 bases, and the gene matches miss 6 bases of the junction. CDR1 and CDR2 (MDHEN, SYDVKM) derive from the germline V gene.

The donors belonged to the validation cohort of around 120 subjects, which was separate from the approximately 700-subject first cohort. This sample was taken from a study of cytomegalovirus exposure and HLA in healthy donors (dated by TCRdb to the late 2010s). A note on the overall study: According to a later analysis, one platform produced both the 110 or so validation repertoires and the roughly 660 repertoires of the first cohort. The study combined high-throughput TCR immunosequencing, statistical association of individual TCRs with disease status, and machine learning to predict cytomegalovirus infection status. The aim of the study was to test whether cataloging public T cell receptors could identify signatures of past pathogen exposure. Besides the first cohort of around 700 subjects, a separate validation cohort made up of around 120 different subjects was used. Study-wide findings and limitations: The classifier was reported to diagnose cytomegalovirus status with high specificity and sensitivity in both the original cohort and the validation cohort. Across donors, most TCR sequences were observed very rarely, whereas some public TCRs were present in many individuals. A later analysis lacked HLA typing for the validation cohort, so it scored co-occurrence in that cohort across all 120 repertoires. The authors suggested that the approach could potentially be extended to other disease states and immunological phenotypes. Subsequent analysis determined that TCRs grouped into clusters in the first cohort also showed a tendency toward co-occurrence across the 130 or so validation repertoires, and 94% of cluster scores exceeded 0. A total of 150 or so TCR beta chains were listed by the study as associated with cytomegalovirus. Three of the identified cytomegalovirus-associated TCR beta chains were confirmed in vitro to be specific for cytomegalovirus antigens.

The sequenced sample was PBMCs. This chain is built from TRBV28 and TRBJ2-3; TRBD2 aligns with 14 central bases. The clonotype was recovered from a man aged 18 to 29 in good health and CMV-seropositive. The bases are TGTGCCAGCAGTTTGGGACTAGCGGGAGTCGGGTATACGCAGTATTTT. Its protein is CASSLGLAGVGYTQYF.